These 17 T cell receptor beta chains were all obtained from the same sample, sequenced in a study of control samples from healthy donors and cancer patients. TCRdb's table, derived via immunoSEQ multiplex PCR, lists solely in-frame clones and lacks some. The sample has 100,000 to 150,000 clones, approximately 92% seen once; the top ten hold roughly 2.1%. What was sequenced was blood. The receptors were gathered from a woman between 45 and 60 years old in good health.

The chain recombines TRBV7-9 with TRBJ1-1; TRBD1 might be the D (5 bases). This CDR3 region has 18 residues. The V gene lost 2 bases and the J gene lost 2 bases, with 21 bases spanning the gap. CDR1 is SEHNR, CDR2 FQNEAQ, per germline (reference sequence). The CDR3 loop is CASSLLSGRELLNTEAFF. The CDR3 nucleotides read TGTGCCAGCAGCTTATTGTCGGGACGAGAGTTGCTTAACACTGAAGCTTTCTTT.

V gene TRBV19 combines with J gene TRBJ1-1, with 7 positions matching TRBD1. The CDR3 is 16 amino acids. The germline V gene has CDR1 LNHDA and CDR2 SQIVND (reference sequence). Germline trimming cut 6 bases from V and 0 bases from J; bases unmatched to any gene: 10. In DNA, the CDR3 is TGTGCCAGTAGAGTGGGGCGGGGACAGATGAACACTGAAGCTTTCTTT. Its protein is CASRVGRGQMNTEAFF.

The V call is TRBV7-2, the J call TRBJ2-7; TRBD2 aligns across 16 bases. This CDR3 has 16 residues. Germline CDR1 is SGHTA and CDR2 is FQGNSA. With V trimmed by 5 bases and J by 4 bases, 5 bases remained unmatched. CDR3 DNA sequence: TGTGCCAGCAGCCGGGGACTAGCGGGAGGGAGATACGAGCAGTACTTC. Amino acid sequence: CASSRGLAGGRYEQYF. Based on the CDR3 plus reference TRBV7-2 and TRBJ2-7, the full variable domain is GAGVSQSPSNKVTEKGKDVELRCDPISGHTALYWYRQSLGQGLEFLIYFQGNSAPDKSGLPSDRFSAERTGGSVSTLTIQRTQQEDSAVYLCASSRGLAGGRYEQYFGPGTRLTVT.

This clone turned up a few times. This chain connects TRBV29-1 to TRBJ2-5; D is unclear. Germline V gene data show CDR1 as SQVTM and CDR2 as ANQGSEA. V lost 4 bases and J 1 base, leaving 4 bases between the germline ends. The CDR3 loop spans 11 amino acids. The CDR3 region is CSVGLQETQYF. In DNA form, the CDR3 reads TGCAGCGTTGGGCTCCAAGAGACCCAGTACTTC.

This clone was found once. The rearrangement uses TRBV10-3 and TRBJ1-4; 8 positions match TRBD1. CDR3 size: 16 residues. The germline V gene has CDR1 ENHRY and CDR2 SYGVKD. V lost 2 bases, J lost 5 bases, and 7 bases stayed unmatched. Here the CDR3 DNA reads TGTGCCATCAGTGAGGCCCCGGGACAGGCGAATGAAAAACTGTTTTTT. It codes for CAISEAPGQANEKLFF.

The V and J genes are TRBV3-1 (or the pseudogene TRBV3-2) and TRBJ1-1; D remains unclear. V was shortened by 0 bases and J by 0 bases, with 5 bases between the two germline ends. The CDR3 runs 14 residues. CDR1 and CDR2 from the germline V gene are LGHDT and YNNKEL (reference sequence). DNA for the CDR3: TGTGCCAGCAGCCAAGACGGCGTGAACACTGAAGCTTTCTTT. Protein product: CASSQDGVNTEAFF.

The chain couples TRBV27 to TRBJ1-2; 7 bases map to TRBD1. Germline V gives CDR1 MNHEY, CDR2 SMNVEV (reference sequence). The trim removed 6 bases at V and 0 bases at J, leaving 22 bases unmatched. The CDR3 consists of 20 residues. CDR3 bases: TGTGCCAGCAGGAGGTCGGCGGGCAGGGGGGGCTCTCGAGCTAACTATGGCTACACCTTC. The encoded protein is CASRRSAGRGGSRANYGYTF.

The count of this clone is one. V gene TRBV29-1 combines with J gene TRBJ2-2; D might be TRBD1 or TRBD2, each matching 6 bases. Looked up from germline, CDR1 is SQVTM and CDR2 is ANQGSEA. V lost 7 bases to trimming and J lost 7 bases, with 13 bases between them. The CDR3 is made up of 12 amino acids. This CDR3 reads CSAAEGGGELFF. CDR3 DNA: TGCAGCGCGGCTGAGGGGGGCGGGGAGCTGTTTTTT.

The J gene is TRBJ1-1, the V gene TRBV9; D gene unclear. CDR1 is SGDLS, CDR2 YYNGEE, per germline. The CDR3 is made up of 14 amino acids. V was trimmed by 0 bases and J by 0 bases, leaving 6 bases between them. The CDR3 sequence is CASSVATMNTEAFF. For the CDR3, the DNA is TGTGCCAGCAGCGTAGCTACGATGAACACTGAAGCTTTCTTT.

The chain joins TRBV5-1 to TRBJ1-1; 8 bases agree with TRBD1. This CDR3 has 14 residues. Trimming at V came to 0 bases and at J to 5 bases, leaving 3 bases not matched to a gene. Germline CDR1 and CDR2: SGHRS and YFSETQ. As DNA, the CDR3 is TGCGCCAGCAGCTTGGAGACAGGGGTGACTGAAGCTTTCTTT. Translation gives CASSLETGVTEAFF.

This clone was seen once. The J gene is TRBJ1-2, the V gene TRBV6-1; D ambiguous. From germline, CDR1 is MNHNS and CDR2 SASEGT. The germline V and J ends were trimmed by 3 bases and 4 bases, with 9 bases remaining between them. This CDR3 has 13 residues. CDR3 sequence (DNA): TGTGCCAGCAGTGAGAGGGTCACCTATGGCTACACCTTC. This sequence encodes CASSERVTYGYTF.

V is TRBV6-6 and J is TRBJ2-2; D gene uncertain. Trimming removed 7 bases from V and 6 bases from J, with 9 bases in between. The length of the CDR3 is 12 residues. Germline V gives CDR1 MNHNY, CDR2 SVGAGI (reference sequence). DNA for the CDR3: TGTGCCAGCACCCTGGGGTCCGGGGAGCTGTTTTTT. Translating gives CASTLGSGELFF.

The V gene is TRBV7-8, the J gene TRBJ2-1; 9 nucleotides align to TRBD2. The CDR3 is 16 amino acids. The J segment lost 2 bases and the V segment lost 3 bases, leaving 5 bases of the junction unmatched. Germline V gene lookup returns CDR1 SGHVS and CDR2 FQNEAQ. The DNA of the CDR3 is TGTGCCAGCAGCTTGGCCAGCGGGGGGCCCTACAATGAGCAGTTCTTC. The encoded protein is CASSLASGGPYNEQFF.

The J gene is TRBJ2-7, the V gene TRBV2; D not certain. CDR1 and CDR2 (germline): SNHLY, FYNNEI. The V end was cut by 5 bases, the J end by 4 bases, with 6 bases between. This CDR3 region has 11 residues. This CDR3 is CASSTKYEQYF. For the CDR3, the DNA is TGTGCCAGCAGTACCAAATACGAGCAGTACTTC. Full variable domain (outside the CDR3, taken from reference TRBV2 and TRBJ2-7): EPEVTQTPSHQVTQMGQEVILRCVPISNHLYFYWYRQILGQKVEFLVSFYNNEISEKSEIFDDQFSVERPDGSNFTLKIRSTKLEDSAMYFCASSTKYEQYFGPGTRLTVT.

This sequence joins TRBV7-9 and TRBJ1-1, with a tentative D call TRBD1 (5 bases). The V gene's germline CDR1 is SEHNR and CDR2 FQNEAQ (reference sequence). Between the trimmed V and J ends, which lost 7 bases and 6 bases, there was a span of 18 bases. The CDR3 is 14 amino acids. This CDR3 is CASTIGGRVAEAFF. Written as DNA, the CDR3 is TGTGCCAGCACCATAGGAGGCAGGGTGGCTGAAGCTTTCTTT.

A remark on this clone: Other DNA sequences in this sample translate to the same CDR3. CDR3 loop: CAWSISGSPLHF. The CDR3 DNA reads as TGTGCCTGGAGTATTAGCGGTTCACCCCTCCACTTT. The V call is TRBV30, the J call TRBJ1-6; D is ambiguous. V was cut by 2 bases and J by 9 bases, with 8 bases left in between. This CDR3 comprises 12 residues. The germline V gene has CDR1 GTSNPN and CDR2 SVGIG (reference sequence).

The J gene is TRBJ2-7, the V gene TRBV19; 7 bases match TRBD1. J was trimmed by 6 bases and V by 5 bases; bases with no gene match: 7. CDR1 is LNHDA, CDR2 SQIVND, per germline (reference sequence). The CDR3 extends over 13 amino acids. In DNA form, the CDR3 reads TGTGCCAGTAGTGCCCGACAGGGTTCCGAGCAGTACTTC. It translates to CASSARQGSEQYF.